This TCR beta chain derives from a study of brain T cells in children with intractable seizures. The J segment lost 7 bases and the V segment lost 8 bases, leaving 10 bases of the junction unmatched. The germline V gene has CDR1 SNHLY and CDR2 FYNNEI. This CDR3 comprises 14 residues. TCRdb keeps only in-frame clones here, not all; method: immunoSEQ multiplex PCR. The sample yields approximately 44,000 clones, 75% to 95% seen once. This receptor was identified in a girl aged 2 to 9 with tuberous sclerosis and intractable seizures. V usage is TRBV2 and J usage is TRBJ2-1, with 8 bases identical to TRBD2. The sequencing used peripheral blood, collected at surgery. CDR3 in amino acids: CASSNKRGGNEQFF. The CDR3 nucleotides read TGTGCCAGCTCAAACAAGCGCGGGGGGAATGAGCAGTTCTTC.